Sequencing of this T cell receptor beta chain was carried out in a study of human T cells and chemical hapten exposure. Points on this clonotype: Given a much more abundant clone one base away, this may be a read error.

The time point: patch test 1, 2 weeks after DPC sensitization. Treatment denoted: therapeutic diphenylcyclopropenone sensitization with weekly scalp DPC. Total RNA was extracted from unfractionated whole blood. CDR3 size: 11 residues. Germline loops: CDR1 SGHTA, CDR2 FQGNSA. Between the trimmed V and J ends, which lost 3 bases and 5 bases, there was a span of 5 bases. TCRdb analysed the RACE reads with MiXCR anew, one entry per CDR3 protein. The sample records around 53,000 distinct CDR3 sequences, 8% to 9.5% being singletons. This specimen consisted of whole blood, obtained in connection with sensitization to the hapten diphenylcyclopropenone (DPC). The chain combines TRBV7-2 with TRBJ2-7, with D unresolved. This sequence originates from a woman between 45 and 65 years old with alopecia areata. Some clones in this sample may be carry-over from other donors' samples. The CDR3 DNA is TGTGCCAGCAGCTTTACCAACGAGCAGTACTTC. Translation gives CASSFTNEQYF.